Following are 22 T cell receptor beta chains from one sample sequenced in a study of shared T cell receptors in the human thymus. Repertoires were generated with immunoSEQ multiplex PCR, while TCRdb's copy carries only in-frame clones and drops some. The sample lists hundreds of thousands of clones, more than 85% seen once, with about 0.02% in the top ten. Sequenced sample: thymocytes. These receptors all stem from a human donor.

The genes are TRBV6-4 and TRBJ1-1; no firm D call. Germline CDR1 and CDR2: MRHNA and SNTAGT. This CDR3 region has 10 residues. V lost 11 bases to trimming and J lost 6 bases, with 10 bases between them. The CDR3 coding sequence is TGTGCCCCACCCCGGGCTGAAGCTTTCTTT. It specifies CAPPRAEAFF.

The chain couples TRBV6-1 to TRBJ2-7, with TRBD1 matching 9 bases. Trimming took 6 bases from V and 3 from J; bases not matched to a gene: 9. The CDR3 spans 15 residues. CDR1 MNHNS and CDR2 SASEGT come from the germline V gene. The CDR3 loop reads CASRDIGTGNYEQYF. CDR3 nucleotides: TGTGCCAGCAGAGACATCGGGACAGGGAACTACGAGCAGTACTTC.

The chain has TRBV10-1 and TRBJ2-3, with TRBD2 identical over 10 bases. V trimming: 11 bases; J trimming: 0 bases; junction bases outside the gene matches: 11. The CDR3 covers 16 residues. Germline-derived CDR1 and CDR2 are WNHNN and SYGVQD (reference sequence). The CDR3 DNA follows: TGCGCCGGTCGGACTAGCGGAAGAAACAGCACAGATACGCAGTATTTT. Residues: CAGRTSGRNSTDTQYF.

The chain recombines TRBV7-2 with TRBJ2-1; no clear D gene. CDR1 is SGHTA, CDR2 FQGNSA, per germline. The CDR3 extends over 17 amino acids. The V end lost 5 bases, the J end lost 4 bases, and 21 bases lay between the germline ends. The CDR3 nucleotides are TGTGCCAGCAGCATACACAATTCCTTAGGGATATACAATGAGCAGTTCTTC. As protein: CASSIHNSLGIYNEQFF.

The J gene is TRBJ1-1, the V gene TRBV10-3; D is undetermined. V lost 2 bases and J lost 4, with 8 bases in between. This CDR3 comprises 13 residues. Per germline, CDR1 ENHRY and CDR2 SYGVKD. The CDR3 here is CAISEVGTTEAFF. CDR3 nucleotides: TGTGCCATCAGTGAGGTCGGTACCACTGAAGCTTTCTTT.

J is TRBJ2-7 and V is TRBV28; unclear D gene. Trimming removed 6 bases at V and 6 bases at J, with 9 bases between. The germline CDR1 and CDR2 sequences are MDHEN and SYDVKM. The CDR3 runs 11 residues. CDR3 in amino acids: CASSDTSEQYF. The CDR3 bases are TGTGCCAGCAGCGATACGTCCGAGCAGTACTTC.

Of note for this clone: Other DNA sequences in this specimen translate into the identical CDR3. The chain combines TRBV18 with TRBJ1-3; D remains unclear. The CDR3 spans 12 residues. With 2 bases removed from V and 4 bases from J, the gap between germline ends came to 3 bases. In germline, CDR1 is KGHSH, CDR2 LQKENI. CDR3 protein: CASSPGGNTIYF. In DNA form, the CDR3 reads TGTGCCAGCTCACCAGGCGGAAACACCATATATTTT.

The chain couples TRBV6-5 to TRBJ1-1; no clear D gene. V was shortened by 2 bases and J by 4 bases, with 14 bases between the two germline ends. From germline, CDR1 is MNHEY and CDR2 SVGAGI. This CDR3 is 15 amino acids long. The CDR3 nucleotides are TGTGCCAGCAGTTACAAGAGCGGGTTAGCCACTGAAGCTTTCTTT. It encodes CASSYKSGLATEAFF.

The chain has TRBV5-4 and TRBJ2-3, with D possibly TRBD2 on 6 matching bases. This CDR3 spans 15 amino acids. V was clipped by 2 bases and J by 3 bases, with 13 bases between them. Germline loops: CDR1 SGHNT, CDR2 YYREEE (reference sequence). CDR3 sequence reads: CASSFSSSGTDTQYF. Written as DNA, the CDR3 is TGTGCCAGCAGCTTTTCTAGTAGCGGAACAGATACGCAGTATTTT.

V gene TRBV29-1 combines with J gene TRBJ2-2, with 8 bases lining up with TRBD1. The CDR3 length is 15 residues. The V and J ends lost 0 bases and 4 bases, in that order; junction bases with no gene match: 4. CDR1 is SQVTM, CDR2 ANQGSEA, per germline. CDR3: CSVEERTGPTGELFF. As DNA, the CDR3 is TGCAGCGTTGAAGAACGGACAGGGCCCACCGGGGAGCTGTTTTTT.

V gene TRBV30 combines with J gene TRBJ2-1; 9 bases fit TRBD2. CDR3 length: 16 residues. The trim removed 4 bases at V and 0 bases at J, leaving 7 bases unmatched. Germline V gives CDR1 GTSNPN, CDR2 SVGIG (reference sequence). CDR3 nucleotide sequence: TGTGCCTGGAACCAAGCGGGAGGACCCTCCTACAATGAGCAGTTCTTC. It translates to CAWNQAGGPSYNEQFF.

A few counts support this clone. The chain is built from TRBV18 and TRBJ1-2, with D tentatively TRBD1 (5 bases). Germline CDR1 is KGHSH and CDR2 is LQKENI. V shed 6 bases and J shed 3 bases, with 14 bases lying between them. The length of the CDR3 is 14 residues. CDR3 sequence reads: CASSADKTYYGYTF. As DNA, the CDR3 is TGTGCCAGCTCCGCGGACAAGACGTACTATGGCTACACCTTC.

To note about this clone: Sequence at one end of the junction differs from germline and may be a read error. DNA for the CDR3: TGCGCCAGCAGCCCTACCCCTAGCTCCCACAATGAGCAGTTCTTC. Its protein product is CASSPTPSSHNEQFF. The chain recombines TRBV5-1 with TRBJ2-1, with D maybe TRBD2 (5 bases). The germline CDR1 and CDR2 sequences are SGHRS and YFSETQ. This CDR3 comprises 15 residues.

The rearrangement joins TRBV29-1 to TRBJ2-1; a weak D match, TRBD2 (6 bases). The CDR3 is made up of 15 amino acids. The V and J ends lost 5 bases and 3 bases respectively, with 17 bases between them. Germline loops: CDR1 SQVTM, CDR2 ANQGSEA. The DNA of the CDR3 is TGCAGCGTTACGCCCGTGGGCGGGATCTACAATGAGCAGTTCTTC. Residues: CSVTPVGGIYNEQFF.

A single count supports this clone. The chain is built from TRBV20-1 and TRBJ1-2, with D uncertain. Germline CDR1 reads DFQATT; CDR2 reads SNEGSKA (reference sequence). V shed 5 bases and J shed 5 bases, with 6 bases lying between them. This CDR3 region has 10 residues. The CDR3 DNA follows: TGCAGTGCTCTCTGGTATGGCTACACCTTC. Protein sequence: CSALWYGYTF.

The rearrangement links TRBV7-9 to TRBJ2-1, with D uncertain. Germline V gene lookup returns CDR1 SEHNR and CDR2 FQNEAQ (reference sequence). The CDR3 is made up of 16 amino acids. Between the trimmed V and J ends, which lost 6 bases and 4 bases, there was a span of 19 bases. The CDR3 is CASRPHSAPYYNEQFF. The CDR3 nucleotides are TGTGCCAGCAGGCCGCACTCGGCTCCCTATTACAATGAGCAGTTCTTC. Combining the CDR3 with reference TRBV7-9 and TRBJ2-1 gives the whole variable domain DTGVSQNPRHKITKRGQNVTFRCDPISEHNRLYWYRQTLGQGPEFLTYFQNEAQLEKSRLLSDRFSAERPKGSFSTLEIQRTEQGDSAMYLCASRPHSAPYYNEQFFGPGTRLTVL.

The genes are TRBV29-1 and TRBJ2-7; the match to TRBD2 covers 11 bases. This CDR3 has 15 amino acids. Germline CDR1 is SQVTM and CDR2 is ANQGSEA. The V and J ends lost 5 bases and 0 bases, in that order; junction bases with no gene match: 6. The CDR3 protein is CSVPATSGISYEQYF. The CDR3 DNA sequence: TGCAGCGTTCCCGCGACTAGCGGGATCTCCTACGAGCAGTACTTC.

The V gene is TRBV2, the J gene TRBJ1-5; a possible D gene is TRBD1 (5 bases). The V gene's germline CDR1 is SNHLY and CDR2 FYNNEI. The ends were cut back, 7 bases at V and 9 bases at J, with 13 bases in the middle. The CDR3 is 12 amino acids. CDR3 DNA: TGTGCCAGCAACGGGCAGGGCGGGCCCCAGCATTTT. It specifies CASNGQGGPQHF.

V gene TRBV7-2 combines with J gene TRBJ2-7; 7 nucleotides agree with TRBD2. Germline loops: CDR1 SGHTA, CDR2 FQGNSA. V dropped 2 bases and J dropped 2; count of bases not matched to a gene: 12. The CDR3 contains 17 residues. CDR3 region: CASSLPPVRLAAYEQYF. The CDR3 DNA follows: TGTGCCAGCAGCTTACCGCCGGTGAGGCTAGCGGCCTACGAGCAGTACTTC.

The gene calls are TRBV27 and TRBJ2-3; D may match TRBD1 or TRBD2 (6 bases each). Between the trimmed V and J ends, which lost 2 bases and 6 bases, there was a span of 12 bases. The V gene's germline CDR1 is MNHEY and CDR2 SMNVEV (reference sequence). The CDR3 length is 14 residues. The DNA for the CDR3 is TGTGCCAGCAGTTTAGCCGGGGGCGGTGATACGCAGTATTTT. Translation gives CASSLAGGGDTQYF.

This chain uses TRBV5-1 with TRBJ2-3; 8 nucleotides agree with TRBD1. V lost 3 bases, J lost 4 bases, and 10 bases stayed unmatched. The germline V gene encodes CDR1 SGHRS and CDR2 YFSETQ. The CDR3 covers 16 residues. The CDR3 nucleotides read TGCGCCAGCAGCTCAGGACAGGGAGGTTTAGCAGATACGCAGTATTTT. Protein product: CASSSGQGGLADTQYF. Based on the CDR3 plus reference TRBV5-1 and TRBJ2-3, the full variable domain is KAGVTQTPRYLIKTRGQQVTLSCSPISGHRSVSWYQQTPGQGLQFLFEYFSETQRNKGNFPGRFSGRQFSNSRSEMNVSTLELGDSALYLCASSSGQGGLADTQYFGPGTRLTVL.

This chain links TRBV5-6 with TRBJ1-2; TRBD1 aligns across 8 bases. Germline V CDR1 and CDR2: SGHDT, YYEEEE. This CDR3 region has 14 residues. With V trimmed by 4 bases and J by 7 bases, 9 bases remained unmatched. The CDR3: CASSASDREAGYTF. DNA for the CDR3: TGTGCCAGCAGCGCTTCGGACAGGGAGGCTGGCTACACCTTC. Combining the CDR3 with reference TRBV5-6 and TRBJ1-2 gives the whole variable domain DAGVTQSPTHLIKTRGQQVTLRCSPKSGHDTVSWYQQALGQGPQFIFQYYEEEERQRGNFPDRFSGHQFPNYSSELNVNALLLGDSALYLCASSASDREAGYTFGSGTRLTVV.